This T cell receptor (beta chain) was retrieved from a study of shared clonotypes between healthy human individuals. Overall study: The study used three CD4 naive, three CD4 memory, two CD8 naive and one CD8 memory plate per donor.

Study-wide results and limits: Unshared clonotypes carried lower generation probabilities than those common to all four donors. Among the subsets, naive ones generally showed larger estimated richness than memory ones.

As regards this clone: No antigen is known for it.

Libraries were prepared by immunoSEQ multiplex PCR; TCRdb keeps only in-frame clonotypes and omits some of them. The sample has about 1,800,000 clones, approximately 94% seen once. The trim removed 5 bases at V and 2 bases at J, leaving 9 bases unmatched. The CDR3 runs 15 residues. CDR1 is SGHDT, CDR2 YYEEEE, per germline. Cells designated naive CD8 were CD45RO-negative and were positively selected for CCR7, with terminally differentiated effector memory CD45RA+ cells excluded. Donors, healthy HIV-negative adults, lacked recent acute infections or vaccinations. The sequence came from a man younger than 30 in good health. The material sequenced was naive CD8+ T cells sorted from blood. This sequence joins TRBV5-6 and TRBJ2-7, with 8 bases identical to TRBD1. CDR3 coding DNA: TGTGCCAGCAGTGACTCCCAGGGGGCCCCCTACGAGCAGTACTTC. Translating it yields CASSDSQGAPYEQYF. The full variable domain, with the rest looked up from reference TRBV5-6 and TRBJ2-7, is DAGVTQSPTHLIKTRGQQVTLRCSPKSGHDTVSWYQQALGQGPQFIFQYYEEEERQRGNFPDRFSGHQFPNYSSELNVNALLLGDSALYLCASSDSQGAPYEQYFGPGTRLTVT.